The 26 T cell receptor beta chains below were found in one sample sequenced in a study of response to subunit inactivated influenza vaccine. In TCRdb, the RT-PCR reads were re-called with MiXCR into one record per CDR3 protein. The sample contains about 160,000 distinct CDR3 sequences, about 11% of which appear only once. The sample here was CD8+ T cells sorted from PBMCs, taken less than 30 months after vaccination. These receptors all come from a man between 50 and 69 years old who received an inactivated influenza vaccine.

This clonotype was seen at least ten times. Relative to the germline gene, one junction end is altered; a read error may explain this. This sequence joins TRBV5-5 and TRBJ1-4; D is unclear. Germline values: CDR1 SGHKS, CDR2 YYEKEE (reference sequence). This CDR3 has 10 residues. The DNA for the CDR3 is TGTGCCAGCAGCCCCCCCGCCGGCCCGTTT. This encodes CASSPPAGPF. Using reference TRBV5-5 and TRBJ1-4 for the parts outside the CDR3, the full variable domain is DAGVTQSPTHLIKTRGQQVTLRCSPISGHKSVSWYQQVLGQGPQFIFQYYEKEERGRGNFPDRFSARQFPNYSSELNVNALLLGDSALYLCASSPPAGPFGSGTQLSVL.

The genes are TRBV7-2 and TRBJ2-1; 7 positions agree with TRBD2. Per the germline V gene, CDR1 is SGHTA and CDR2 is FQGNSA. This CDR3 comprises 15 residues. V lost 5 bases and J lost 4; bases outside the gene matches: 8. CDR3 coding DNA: TGTGCCAGCAGCCCGAGCGGGGTGGTTTACAATGAGCAGTTCTTC. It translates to CASSPSGVVYNEQFF.

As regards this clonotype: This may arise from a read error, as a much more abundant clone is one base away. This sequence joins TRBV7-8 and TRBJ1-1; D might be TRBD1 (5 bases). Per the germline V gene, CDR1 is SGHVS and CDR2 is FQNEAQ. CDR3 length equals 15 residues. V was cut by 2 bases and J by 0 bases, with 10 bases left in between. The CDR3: CASSLTGIMNTEAFF. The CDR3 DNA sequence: TGTGCCAGCAGCTTAACAGGCATCATGAACACTGAAGCTTTCTTT.

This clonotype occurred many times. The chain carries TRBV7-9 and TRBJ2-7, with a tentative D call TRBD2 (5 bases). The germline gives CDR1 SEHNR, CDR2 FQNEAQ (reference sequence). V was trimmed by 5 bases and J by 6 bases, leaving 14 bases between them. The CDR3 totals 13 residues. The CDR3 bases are TGTGCCAGCAGCGGAGGCGTTGGGATCGAGCAGTACTTC. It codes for CASSGGVGIEQYF.

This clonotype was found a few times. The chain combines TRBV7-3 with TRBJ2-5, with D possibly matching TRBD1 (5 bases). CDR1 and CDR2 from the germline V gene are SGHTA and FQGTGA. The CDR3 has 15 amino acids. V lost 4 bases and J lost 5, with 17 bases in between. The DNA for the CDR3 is TGTGCCAGCAGCTCAACCTCTGGGGCTTTGGAGACCCAGTACTTC. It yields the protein CASSSTSGALETQYF.

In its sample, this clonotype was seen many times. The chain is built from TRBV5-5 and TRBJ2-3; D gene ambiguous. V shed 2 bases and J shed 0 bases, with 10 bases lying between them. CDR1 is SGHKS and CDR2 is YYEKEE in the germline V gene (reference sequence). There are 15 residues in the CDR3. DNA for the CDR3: TGTGCCAGCAGCTTAAGCTTCTCGAGCACAGATACGCAGTATTTT. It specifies CASSLSFSSTDTQYF.

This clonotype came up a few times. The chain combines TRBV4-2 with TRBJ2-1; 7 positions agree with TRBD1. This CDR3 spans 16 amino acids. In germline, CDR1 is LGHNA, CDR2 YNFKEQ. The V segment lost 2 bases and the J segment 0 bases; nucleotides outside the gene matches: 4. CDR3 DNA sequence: TGTGCCAGCAGCCAAAACAGGGGAAGCTCCTACAATGAGCAGTTCTTC. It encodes CASSQNRGSSYNEQFF.

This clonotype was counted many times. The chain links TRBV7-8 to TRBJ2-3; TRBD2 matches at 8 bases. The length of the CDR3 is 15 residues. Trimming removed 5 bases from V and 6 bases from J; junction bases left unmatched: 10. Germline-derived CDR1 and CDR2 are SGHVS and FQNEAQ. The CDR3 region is CASSLIAGNTDTQYF. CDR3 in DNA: TGTGCCAGCAGCCTTATAGCGGGAAACACGGATACGCAGTATTTT.

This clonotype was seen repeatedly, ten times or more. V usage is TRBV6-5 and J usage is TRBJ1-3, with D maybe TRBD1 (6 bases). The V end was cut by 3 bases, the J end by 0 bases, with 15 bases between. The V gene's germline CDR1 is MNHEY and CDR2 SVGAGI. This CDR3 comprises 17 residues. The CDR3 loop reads CASSYGGRFTSGNTIYF. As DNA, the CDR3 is TGTGCCAGCAGTTATGGGGGCCGTTTTACCTCTGGAAACACCATATATTTT.

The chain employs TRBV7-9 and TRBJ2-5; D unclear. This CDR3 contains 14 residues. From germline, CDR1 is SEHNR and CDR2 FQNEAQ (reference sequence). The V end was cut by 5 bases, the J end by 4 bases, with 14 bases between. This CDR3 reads CASSLFGFGETQYF. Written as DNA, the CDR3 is TGTGCCAGCAGCCTCTTTGGGTTCGGAGAGACCCAGTACTTC.

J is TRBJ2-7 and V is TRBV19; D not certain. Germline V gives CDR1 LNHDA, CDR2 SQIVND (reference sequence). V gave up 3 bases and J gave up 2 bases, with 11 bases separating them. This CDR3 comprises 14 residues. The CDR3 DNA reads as TGTGCCAGTAGTATCGGGCAGCTACCCTACGAGCAGTACTTC. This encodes CASSIGQLPYEQYF. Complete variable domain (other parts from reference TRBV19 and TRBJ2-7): DGGITQSPKYLFRKEGQNVTLSCEQNLNHDAMYWYRQDPGQGLRLIYYSQIVNDFQKGDIAEGYSVSREKKESFPLTVTSAQKNPTAFYLCASSIGQLPYEQYFGPGTRLTVT.

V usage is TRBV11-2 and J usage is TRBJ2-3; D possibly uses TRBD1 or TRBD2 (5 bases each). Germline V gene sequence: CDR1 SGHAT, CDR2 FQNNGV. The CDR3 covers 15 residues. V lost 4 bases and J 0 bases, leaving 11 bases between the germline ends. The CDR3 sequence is CASSSGTASTDTQYF. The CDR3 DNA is TGTGCCAGCAGCTCCGGGACGGCTAGCACAGATACGCAGTATTTT. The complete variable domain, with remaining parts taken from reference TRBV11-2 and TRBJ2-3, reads EAGVAQSPRYKIIEKRQSVAFWCNPISGHATLYWYQQILGQGPKLLIQFQNNGVVDDSQLPKDRFSAERLKGVDSTLKIQPAKLEDSAVYLCASSSGTASTDTQYFGPGTRLTVL.

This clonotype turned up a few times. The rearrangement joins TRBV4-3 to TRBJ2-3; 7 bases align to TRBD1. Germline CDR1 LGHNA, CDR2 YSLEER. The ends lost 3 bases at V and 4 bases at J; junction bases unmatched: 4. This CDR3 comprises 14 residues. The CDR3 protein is CASSQSQGADTQYF. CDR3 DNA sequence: TGCGCCAGCAGCCAGTCCCAGGGGGCAGATACGCAGTATTTT.

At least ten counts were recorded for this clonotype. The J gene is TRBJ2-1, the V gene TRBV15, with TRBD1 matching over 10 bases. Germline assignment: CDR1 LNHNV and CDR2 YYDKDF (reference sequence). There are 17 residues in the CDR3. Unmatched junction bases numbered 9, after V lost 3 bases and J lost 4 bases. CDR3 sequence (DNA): TGTGCCACCAGCAGTGCTCAACCGGGACAGGGGTACAATGAGCAGTTCTTC. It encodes CATSSAQPGQGYNEQFF.

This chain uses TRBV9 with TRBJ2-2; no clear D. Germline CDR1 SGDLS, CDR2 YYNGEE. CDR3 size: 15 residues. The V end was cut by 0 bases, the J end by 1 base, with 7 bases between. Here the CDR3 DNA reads TGTGCCAGCAGCGTAGGGGGTCTGAACACCGGGGAGCTGTTTTTT. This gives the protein CASSVGGLNTGELFF.

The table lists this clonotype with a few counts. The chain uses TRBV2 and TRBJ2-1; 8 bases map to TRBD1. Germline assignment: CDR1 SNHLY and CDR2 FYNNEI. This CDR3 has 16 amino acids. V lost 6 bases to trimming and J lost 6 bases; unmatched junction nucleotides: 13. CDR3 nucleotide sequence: TGTGCCAGCAGCCCGGGACAGGATTTCGTTACCAATGAGCAGTTCTTC. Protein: CASSPGQDFVTNEQFF.

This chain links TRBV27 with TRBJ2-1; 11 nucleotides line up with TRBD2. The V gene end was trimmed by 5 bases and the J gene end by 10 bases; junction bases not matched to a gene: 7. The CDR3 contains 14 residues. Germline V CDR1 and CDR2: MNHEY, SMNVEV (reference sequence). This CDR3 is CASSPLAGVPEQFF. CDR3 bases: TGTGCCAGCAGTCCACTAGCGGGAGTCCCCGAGCAGTTCTTC.

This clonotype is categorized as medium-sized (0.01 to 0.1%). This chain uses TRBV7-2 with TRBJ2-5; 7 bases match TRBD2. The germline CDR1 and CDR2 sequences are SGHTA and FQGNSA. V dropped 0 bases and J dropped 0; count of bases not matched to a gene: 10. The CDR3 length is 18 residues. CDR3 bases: TGTGCCAGCAGCTTAGCGCATGGCGGGAGCCTGTACCAAGAGACCCAGTACTTC. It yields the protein CASSLAHGGSLYQETQYF.

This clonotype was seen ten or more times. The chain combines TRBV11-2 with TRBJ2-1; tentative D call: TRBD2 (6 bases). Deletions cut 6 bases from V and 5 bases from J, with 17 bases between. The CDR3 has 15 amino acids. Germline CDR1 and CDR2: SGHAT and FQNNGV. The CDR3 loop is CASSLGRGSHNEQFF. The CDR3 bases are TGTGCCAGCAGTTTGGGGCGGGGAAGTCACAATGAGCAGTTCTTC.

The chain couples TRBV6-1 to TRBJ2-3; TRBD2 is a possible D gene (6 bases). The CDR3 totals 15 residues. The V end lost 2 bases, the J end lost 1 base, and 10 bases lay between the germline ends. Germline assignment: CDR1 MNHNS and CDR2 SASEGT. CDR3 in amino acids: CASSEPRGRTDTQYF. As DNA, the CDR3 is TGTGCCAGCAGTGAACCGCGGGGCCGCACAGATACGCAGTATTTT.

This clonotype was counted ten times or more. The CDR3 spells CSARRMEGYEQYF. The CDR3 DNA sequence: TGCAGTGCTAGGAGGATGGAGGGCTACGAGCAGTACTTC. The chain has TRBV20-1 and TRBJ2-7, with D maybe TRBD2 (6 bases). The CDR3 sequence is 13 residues long. Trimming left V 3 bases short and J 3 bases short, with 12 bases between. Per the germline V gene, CDR1 is DFQATT and CDR2 is SNEGSKA (reference sequence).

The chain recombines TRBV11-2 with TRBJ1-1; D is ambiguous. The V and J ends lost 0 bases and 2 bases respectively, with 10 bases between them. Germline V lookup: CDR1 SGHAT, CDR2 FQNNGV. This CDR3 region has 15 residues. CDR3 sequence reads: CASSLDLGGNTEAFF. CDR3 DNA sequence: TGTGCCAGCAGCTTAGATCTTGGAGGAAACACTGAAGCTTTCTTT.

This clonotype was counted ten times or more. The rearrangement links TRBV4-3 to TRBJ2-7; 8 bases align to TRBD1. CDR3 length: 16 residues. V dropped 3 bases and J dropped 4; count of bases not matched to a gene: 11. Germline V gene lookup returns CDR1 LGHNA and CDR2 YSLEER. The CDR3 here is CASSQDRASGLYEQYF. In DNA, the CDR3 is TGCGCCAGCAGCCAGGACAGGGCCAGCGGGTTGTACGAGCAGTACTTC.

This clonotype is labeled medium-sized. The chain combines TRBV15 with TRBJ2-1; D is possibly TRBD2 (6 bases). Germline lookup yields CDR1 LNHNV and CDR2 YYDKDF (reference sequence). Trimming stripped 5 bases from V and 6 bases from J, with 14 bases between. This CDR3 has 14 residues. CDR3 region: CATSVSGGINEQFF. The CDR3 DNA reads TGTGCCACCAGCGTTAGCGGCGGTATCAATGAGCAGTTCTTC. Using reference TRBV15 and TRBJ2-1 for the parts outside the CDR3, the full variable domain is DAMVIQNPRYQVTQFGKPVTLSCSQTLNHNVMYWYQQKSSQAPKLLFHYYDKDFNNEADTPDNFQSRRPNTSFCFLDIRSPGLGDTAMYLCATSVSGGINEQFFGPGTRLTVL.

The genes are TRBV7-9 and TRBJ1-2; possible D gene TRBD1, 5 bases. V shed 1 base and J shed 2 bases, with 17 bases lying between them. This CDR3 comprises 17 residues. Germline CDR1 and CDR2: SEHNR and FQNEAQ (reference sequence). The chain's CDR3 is CASSLGEMGGLNYGYTF. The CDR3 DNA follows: TGTGCCAGCAGCTTAGGAGAAATGGGGGGACTCAACTATGGCTACACCTTC.

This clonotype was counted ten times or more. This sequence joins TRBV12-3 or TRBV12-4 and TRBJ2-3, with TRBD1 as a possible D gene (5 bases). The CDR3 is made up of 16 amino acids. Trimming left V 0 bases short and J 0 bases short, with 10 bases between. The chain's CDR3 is CASSLARQISTDTQYF. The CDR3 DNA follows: TGTGCCAGCAGTTTAGCAAGACAGATTAGCACAGATACGCAGTATTTT.